This TCR beta chain stems from a study of breast tumors, draining lymph nodes, adjacent tissues. The CDR3 has 12 residues. V was clipped by 7 bases and J by 5 bases, with 8 bases between them. Germline assignment: CDR1 MNHEY and CDR2 SVGAGI. Note on this clonotype: The target antigen is unknown.

A single record per CDR3 protein comes from TCRdb applying MiXCR to the multiplex PCR reads. The profile shows fewer than 8,000 distinct CDR3 sequences, around two fifths of them singletons. Findings and caveats of the study: Compared with lymph nodes, tumors were less diverse; compared with nontumor tissue, more.

The clonotype comes from a female donor with breast cancer. Some clones in this sample may be carry-over from other donors' samples. The J gene is TRBJ2-2, the V gene TRBV6-5; D uncertain. Input material: tumor-adjacent breast tissue. The DNA of the CDR3 is TGTGCCAGCACAAAGGAGACCGGGGAGCTGTTTTTT. It specifies CASTKETGELFF.